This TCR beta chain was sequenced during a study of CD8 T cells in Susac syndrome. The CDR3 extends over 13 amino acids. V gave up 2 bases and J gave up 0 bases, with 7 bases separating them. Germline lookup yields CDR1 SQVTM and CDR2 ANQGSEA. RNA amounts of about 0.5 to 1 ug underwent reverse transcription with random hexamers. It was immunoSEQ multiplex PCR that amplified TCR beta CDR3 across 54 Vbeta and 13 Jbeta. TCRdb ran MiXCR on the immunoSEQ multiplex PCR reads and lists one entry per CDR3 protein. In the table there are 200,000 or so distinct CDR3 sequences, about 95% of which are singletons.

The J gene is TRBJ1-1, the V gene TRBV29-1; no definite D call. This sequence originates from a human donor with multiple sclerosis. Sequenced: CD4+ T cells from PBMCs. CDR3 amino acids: CSVERLMNTEAFF. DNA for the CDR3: TGCAGCGTTGAACGGCTGATGAACACTGAAGCTTTCTTT.